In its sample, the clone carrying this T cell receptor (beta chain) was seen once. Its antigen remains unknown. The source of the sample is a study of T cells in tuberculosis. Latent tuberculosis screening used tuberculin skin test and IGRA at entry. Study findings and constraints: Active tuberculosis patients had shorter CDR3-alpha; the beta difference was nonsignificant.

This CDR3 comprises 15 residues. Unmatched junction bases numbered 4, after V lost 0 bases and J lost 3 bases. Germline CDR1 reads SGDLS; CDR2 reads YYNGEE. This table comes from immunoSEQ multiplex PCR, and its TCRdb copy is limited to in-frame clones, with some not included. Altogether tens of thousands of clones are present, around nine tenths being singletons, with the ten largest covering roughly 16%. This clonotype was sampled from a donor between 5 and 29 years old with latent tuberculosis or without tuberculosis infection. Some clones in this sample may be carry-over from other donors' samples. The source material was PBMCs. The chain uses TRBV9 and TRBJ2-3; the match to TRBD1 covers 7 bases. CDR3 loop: CASSVEGGRTDTQYF. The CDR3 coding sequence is TGTGCCAGCAGCGTAGAAGGGGGCCGGACAGATACGCAGTATTTT.